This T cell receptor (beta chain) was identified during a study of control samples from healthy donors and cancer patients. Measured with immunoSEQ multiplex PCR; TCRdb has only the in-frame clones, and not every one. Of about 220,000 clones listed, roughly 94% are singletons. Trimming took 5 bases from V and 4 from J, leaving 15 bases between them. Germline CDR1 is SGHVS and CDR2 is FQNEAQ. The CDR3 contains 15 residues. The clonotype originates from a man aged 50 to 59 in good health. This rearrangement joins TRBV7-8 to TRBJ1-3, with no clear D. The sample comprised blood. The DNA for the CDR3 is TGTGCCAGCAGCACGAACCGCGCCGACGGAAACACCATATATTTT. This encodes CASSTNRADGNTIYF.